This TCR beta chain was captured in a study of blood T cell repertoires in COVID-19. Study at large: COVID-19 samples collected from the United States, Italy and Spain covered acute and convalescent phases. From T cells, B-cell-depleted T cells, or PBMCs came the material, which was cDNA or gDNA.

Authors' data handling: Amplification of reference gene primers was used by the study to estimate nucleated cell counts. Data came from immunoSEQ multiplex PCR; TCRdb stores just in-frame clones and leaves some out. V, J and clone size are taken as reported in that table, and D and trimming were inferred from the DNA itself. Altogether over 150,000 clones are present, nearly 80% being singletons, with the ten largest covering around 24%. The sequencing sample was made of peripheral blood. This receptor was obtained from a woman in her 70s with acute or convalescent COVID-19.

Here the CDR3 reads CASSLSPPGLAGGGAKTQYF. Here the CDR3 DNA reads TGTGCCAGCAGTTTATCCCCCCCGGGACTAGCGGGAGGGGGGGCGAAGACCCAGTACTTC. The rearrangement uses TRBV27 and TRBJ2-5; TRBD2 matches at 16 bases. The junction had 13 bases not matched to a gene; V was cut back by 0 bases and J by 6 bases. Germline assignment: CDR1 MNHEY and CDR2 SMNVEV (reference sequence). The CDR3 is 20 residues long.